There are a few counts of the clone carrying this TCR beta chain. Its antigen is undetermined. The germline V gene has CDR1 LNHDA and CDR2 SQIVND (reference sequence). The CDR3 is 14 amino acids. Trimming at V came to 2 bases and at J to 4 bases, leaving 5 bases not matched to a gene. The data stem from a study of T cells after posttransplantation cyclophosphamide. Sequenced by immunoSEQ multiplex PCR; TCRdb stores in-frame clones only, minus some. The table has under 75,000 clones, roughly 93% seen once. Broader study findings: Donor CD8+ memory clones often dominated recipient blood repertoires at later times. Tissue-infiltrating T cells from skin or gut overlapped little with blood T cells.

Sequenced material: PBMCs. V usage is TRBV19 and J usage is TRBJ2-7, with 7 nucleotides matching TRBD1. The origin of this receptor is a woman in her 30s in good health and a related stem cell transplant donor. DNA of the CDR3: TGTGCCAGTAGTATACAGACAGGGCCTTACGAGCAGTACTTC. Residues: CASSIQTGPYEQYF.